The present entry profiles one TCR beta chain with its context. The record originates from a study of blood T cell repertoires in COVID-19. Study-level information: Sites in the United States, Italy and Spain provided acute and convalescent COVID-19 samples.

This CDR3 has 16 residues. CDR1 is SGHNT, CDR2 YYREEE, per germline (reference sequence). V was pared by 1 base and J by 2 bases, with 14 bases between. Study processing details: Using reference gene primer amplification, nucleated cell counts were estimated. Method: immunoSEQ multiplex PCR; TCRdb's copy keeps in-frame clones and lacks some. The V and J calls and clone size were taken over from that table, and D and trimming were inferred from the DNA. The sample holds 200,000 to 250,000 clones; 85% to 90% are singletons and the top ten take 5.5% to 6.5%. This clonotype was obtained from a man between 60 and 70 years old with acute or convalescent COVID-19. The material sequenced was peripheral blood. The chain has TRBV5-4 and TRBJ2-3; D might be TRBD1 (7 bases). This CDR3 reads CASSLPQGGYTDTQYF. The CDR3 region has the DNA TGTGCCAGCAGCTTGCCGCAGGGGGGATACACAGATACGCAGTATTTT. Together with reference TRBV5-4 and TRBJ2-3, the CDR3 gives the full variable domain: ETGVTQSPTHLIKTRGQQVTLRCSSQSGHNTVSWYQQALGQGPQFIFQYYREEENGRGNFPPRFSGLQFPNYSSELNVNALELDDSALYLCASSLPQGGYTDTQYFGPGTRLTVL.